Below are 17 T cell receptor beta chains sequenced from a single sample in a study of cytomegalovirus exposure and HLA in healthy donors. The repertoire was sequenced with immunoSEQ multiplex PCR; TCRdb's copy has only in-frame clones and lacks some. The data show about 150,000 clones, with approximately 94% seen just once and roughly 1.9% held by the top ten. Sample: PBMCs. The receptors come from a man aged 18 to 29 in good health and CMV-seropositive.

This clone was detected once. The rearrangement links TRBV5-6 to TRBJ1-1; TRBD1 is a possible D gene (6 bases). CDR3 length: 15 residues. Germline values: CDR1 SGHDT, CDR2 YYEEEE. With 4 bases removed from V and 2 bases from J, the gap between germline ends came to 15 bases. CDR3 nucleotide sequence: TGTGCCAGCAGCCGTATACAGGGCTACAACACTGAAGCTTTCTTT. Translated: CASSRIQGYNTEAFF.

The rearrangement joins TRBV4-1 to TRBJ1-2, with TRBD1 identical over 7 bases. CDR1 and CDR2 (germline): MGHRA, YSYEKL. CDR3 length: 17 residues. The trim removed 1 base at V and 6 bases at J, leaving 14 bases unmatched. DNA of the CDR3: TGCGCCAGCAGCCAAGTAGGATTGGCAGGGGGATTTGATGGCTACACCTTC. Translation gives CASSQVGLAGGFDGYTF.

The chain combines TRBV7-9 with TRBJ1-3, with D possibly being TRBD1 (6 bases). The germline V gene encodes CDR1 SEHNR and CDR2 FQNEAQ (reference sequence). Trimming took 5 bases from V and 0 from J, leaving 23 bases between them. CDR3 length equals 19 residues. The CDR3 loop reads CASSPITSTTGRSGNTIYF. As DNA, the CDR3 is TGTGCCAGCAGCCCGATTACGAGTACGACAGGCCGCTCTGGAAACACCATATATTTT.

V and J are TRBV5-1 and TRBJ1-2; D uncertain. CDR3 length equals 13 residues. Deletions cut 5 bases from V and 2 bases from J, with 10 bases between. The germline gives CDR1 SGHRS, CDR2 YFSETQ. Here the CDR3 reads CASRPRLNYGYTF. CDR3 DNA sequence: TGCGCCAGCAGGCCGCGGCTGAACTATGGCTACACCTTC.

The V gene is TRBV30, the J gene TRBJ2-1; D is ambiguous. Germline assignment: CDR1 GTSNPN and CDR2 SVGIG (reference sequence). The CDR3 loop spans 11 amino acids. V lost 1 base, J lost 7 bases, and 5 bases lay in between. The CDR3: CAWSDQNEQFF. CDR3 sequence (DNA): TGTGCCTGGAGTGATCAAAATGAGCAGTTCTTC. The whole variable domain, remainder taken from reference TRBV30 and TRBJ2-1, is SQTIHQWPATLVQPVGSPLSLECTVEGTSNPNLYWYRQAAGRGLQLLFYSVGIGQISSEVPQNLSASRPQDRQFILSSKKLLLSDSGFYLCAWSDQNEQFFGPGTRLTVL.

This chain uses TRBV28 with TRBJ1-2; TRBD1 agrees at 7 bases. The CDR3 runs to 16 residues. Looked up from germline, CDR1 is MDHEN and CDR2 is SYDVKM. The ends lost 4 bases at V and 8 bases at J; junction bases unmatched: 16. The CDR3 sequence: CASSSPHRQGSRGYTF. The CDR3, as DNA: TGTGCCAGCAGTTCCCCCCACCGACAGGGTAGTAGGGGCTACACCTTC.

This rearrangement joins TRBV2 to TRBJ1-1; D is ambiguous. The CDR3 consists of 13 residues. CDR1 is SNHLY, CDR2 FYNNEI, per germline. The ends were cut back, 4 bases at V and 4 bases at J, with 10 bases in the middle. The CDR3 DNA is TGTGCCAGCAGTGGACGGCTAGGCACTGAAGCTTTCTTT. This gives the protein CASSGRLGTEAFF.

The V gene is TRBV11-3, the J gene TRBJ2-1; 8 bases line up with TRBD2. Looked up from germline, CDR1 is SGHNT and CDR2 is YENEEA. The CDR3 runs 17 residues. Trimming at V came to 1 base and at J to 1 base, leaving 6 bases not matched to a gene. This CDR3 is CASSLGTLAGSYNEQFF. Written as DNA, the CDR3 is TGTGCCAGCAGCTTAGGAACGTTAGCGGGATCCTACAATGAGCAGTTCTTC.

V usage is TRBV11-2 and J usage is TRBJ2-2; 7 bases match TRBD2. The J segment lost 15 bases and the V segment lost 1 base, leaving 11 bases of the junction unmatched. The CDR3 runs 14 residues. Germline CDR1 and CDR2: SGHAT and FQNNGV. Here the CDR3 DNA reads TGTGCCAGCAGCTTAGTCCGGGCTAGCGGTATTTTGTTTTTT. Its protein is CASSLVRASGILFF. Full variable domain (rest looked up from reference TRBV11-2 and TRBJ2-2): EAGVAQSPRYKIIEKRQSVAFWCNPISGHATLYWYQQILGQGPKLLIQFQNNGVVDDSQLPKDRFSAERLKGVDSTLKIQPAKLEDSAVYLCASSLVRASGILFFGEGSRLTVL.

CDR3 protein: CASSSPMAAGANVLTF. In nucleotides, the CDR3 is TGCGCCAGCAGCTCGCCCATGGCAGCTGGGGCCAACGTCCTGACTTTC. The chain combines TRBV5-1 with TRBJ2-6, with no clear D. V lost 3 bases, J lost 2 bases, and 12 bases lay in between. This CDR3 is built from 16 residues. Germline V gives CDR1 SGHRS, CDR2 YFSETQ.

This sequence joins TRBV27 and TRBJ2-6, with D hard to call. The V end lost 6 bases, the J end lost 9 bases, and 21 bases lay between the germline ends. This CDR3 spans 16 amino acids. From germline, CDR1 is MNHEY and CDR2 SMNVEV (reference sequence). The CDR3 sequence is CASRGVVALVGNVLTF. For the CDR3, the DNA is TGTGCCAGCAGAGGAGTCGTGGCTCTGGTAGGCAACGTCCTGACTTTC.

The chain is built from TRBV27 and TRBJ1-6, with 9 positions matching TRBD1. CDR3 size: 15 residues. Per the germline V gene, CDR1 is MNHEY and CDR2 is SMNVEV (reference sequence). V shed 1 base and J 10 bases; nucleotides not matched to a gene: 5. CDR3 sequence reads: CASSLYGTGNSPLHF. CDR3 nucleotides: TGTGCCAGCAGTTTATATGGGACAGGGAACTCACCCCTCCACTTT.

This chain connects TRBV27 to TRBJ2-1; D may be TRBD1 (6 bases). Germline CDR1 is MNHEY and CDR2 is SMNVEV (reference sequence). There are 14 residues in the CDR3. Trimming stripped 3 bases from V and 4 bases from J, with 10 bases between. As DNA, the CDR3 is TGTGCCAGCAGTTTCAGACAGGCTTACAATGAGCAGTTCTTC. Translation: CASSFRQAYNEQFF.

This clone appeared once. The rearrangement links TRBV18 to TRBJ2-3; a possible D gene is TRBD2 (6 bases). In germline, CDR1 is KGHSH, CDR2 LQKENI. The CDR3 runs to 15 residues. Trimming pared 8 bases from V and 6 bases from J, leaving 21 bases between. CDR3 amino acids: CASTSSESEVDTQYF. The CDR3 coding sequence is TGTGCCAGCACCTCTAGCGAGAGCGAGGTGGATACGCAGTATTTT. The full variable domain, rest sourced from reference TRBV18 and TRBJ2-3, is NAGVMQNPRHLVRRRGQEARLRCSPMKGHSHVYWYRQLPEEGLKFMVYLQKENIIDESGMPKERFSAEFPKEGPSILRIQQVVRGDSAAYFCASTSSESEVDTQYFGPGTRLTVL.

This sequence joins TRBV4-1 and TRBJ2-1; TRBD2 agrees at 7 bases. Trimming took 4 bases from V and 0 from J; bases not matched to a gene: 15. This CDR3 is built from 19 residues. The V gene's germline CDR1 is MGHRA and CDR2 YSYEKL. For the CDR3, the DNA is TGCGCCAGCAGCCCCACGTCTCCTACTAGCGCCAGCTCCTACAATGAGCAGTTCTTC. Translation gives CASSPTSPTSASSYNEQFF.

The chain is built from TRBV7-2 and TRBJ2-2, with D maybe TRBD2 (5 bases). The CDR3 covers 13 residues. V lost 4 bases, J lost 5 bases, and 8 bases lay in between. CDR1 is SGHTA and CDR2 is FQGNSA in the germline V gene. The DNA of the CDR3 is TGTGCCAGCAGCTCTGAGCGGACCGGGGAGCTGTTTTTT. This codes for CASSSERTGELFF.

The chain is built from TRBV7-9 and TRBJ2-5, with 9 bases lining up with TRBD2. Germline CDR1 and CDR2: SEHNR and FQNEAQ (reference sequence). CDR3 length equals 17 residues. Germline trimming cut 5 bases from V and 2 bases from J; bases unmatched to any gene: 12. The CDR3 bases are TGTGCCAGCAGCAGCCCTAGGGGGACTAGCAGTCAAGAGACCCAGTACTTC. Its protein is CASSSPRGTSSQETQYF.